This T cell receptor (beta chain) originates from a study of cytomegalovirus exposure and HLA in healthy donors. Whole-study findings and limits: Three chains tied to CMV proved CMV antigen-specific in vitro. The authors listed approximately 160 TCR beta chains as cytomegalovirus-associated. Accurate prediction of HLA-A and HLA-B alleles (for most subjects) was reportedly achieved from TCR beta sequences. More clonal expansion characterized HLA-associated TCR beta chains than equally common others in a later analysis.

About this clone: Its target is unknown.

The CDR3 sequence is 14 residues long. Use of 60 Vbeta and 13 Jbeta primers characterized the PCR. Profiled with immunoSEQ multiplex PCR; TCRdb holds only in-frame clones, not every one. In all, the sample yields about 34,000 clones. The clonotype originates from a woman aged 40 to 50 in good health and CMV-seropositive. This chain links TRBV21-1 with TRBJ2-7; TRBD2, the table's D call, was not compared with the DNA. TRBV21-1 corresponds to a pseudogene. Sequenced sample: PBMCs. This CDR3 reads CASSNQRLDYEQYF. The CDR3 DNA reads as TGTGCCAGCAGCAATCAGCGGTTGGACTACGAGCAGTACTTC.